This T cell receptor (beta chain) came from a study of cytomegalovirus exposure and HLA in healthy donors. PCR primers comprised 60 Vbeta and 13 Jbeta primers. In the original processing: The count from a later analysis was tens of millions of unique TCR beta chains, some 11 million of them shared. Generated by immunoSEQ multiplex PCR, the TCRdb table keeps only in-frame clones and is missing some. V and J calls and clone size are copied from that table; D and trimming were computed from the DNA. The data hold more than 95,000 clones, with roughly 75% observed a single time. Study-wide results and caveats: Association of a missense DCLRE1C variant with TCR beta V- and J-gene trimming was reported in a later analysis. The presence/absence work took it that sequencing depth was about the same across donors.

Concerning this clone: The target antigen is unknown. Other DNA sequences in this specimen translate into the identical CDR3.

The CDR3 covers 15 residues. Looked up from germline, CDR1 is SGHNT and CDR2 is YENEEA. V gave up 5 bases and J gave up 2 bases; unmatched junction bases: 4. The chain has TRBV11-3 and TRBJ2-2; 8 nucleotides align to TRBD1. Material: PBMCs. The TCR originated in a woman between 40 and 55 years old in good health and CMV-seronegative. The CDR3 sequence is CASSLDRGNTGELFF. The DNA for the CDR3 is TGTGCCAGCAGCCTCGACAGGGGTAACACCGGGGAGCTGTTTTTT.